This T cell receptor beta chain was identified in a study of shared clonotypes between healthy human individuals (dated by TCRdb to about 2020). About the investigation overall: The cohort included a few men and a couple of women between 18 and 49 years of age. For each donor, CD4 naive and CD4 memory were each given three plates, CD8 naive was given two plates, and CD8 memory was given one plate. To estimate repertoire size and how much clonotypes are shared between individuals, the study performed deep sequencing of blood TCR repertoires from a handful of healthy adults. Libraries were prepared and TCR repertoires were sequenced by different laboratories using diverse techniques, in order to increase sequencing depth and limit assay-specific biases. Per donor, leukapheresis produced somewhere between about 0.8 and 9 billion PBMCs. What the study reported, not specific to this receptor: Compared with non-shared clonotypes, clonotypes shared by all four sorted-subset donors had higher generation probabilities. Based on pairwise subsampling, the degree of clonotype sharing among donors was expected to be affected by sequencing depth. Larger estimated clonotype richness was generally found for naive subsets than for memory subsets. Across a handful of donors, roughly 5% of naive CD4, around 3.3% of naive CD8, about 2.3% of memory CD4, and under 0.45% of memory CD8 clonotypes were shared. Only blood was sampled, and tissue TCR repertoires likely differ from those in blood. Because the study included only a small number of donors, the genetic and exposure-history diversity represented was limited. Incomplete sequencing was indicated by rarefaction of sorted-subset datasets, despite the large sequencing depth.

TCR CDR3 regions were amplified from genomic DNA by multiplex PCR using the deep immunoSEQ assay. For each cell subset, the extracted genomic DNA was distributed evenly across all wells of several immunoSEQ 96-well plates, and each plate served as one replicate. For sorted subsets, each replicate PCR was loaded with approximately 190 ng genomic DNA, equivalent to approximately 33,000 T cell genomes. Purified libraries were measured with a Qubit 3.0 fluorometer, size-checked on a Bioanalyzer 2100, and measured again with the KAPA Library Quantification kit. Each immunoSEQ 96-well plate was sequenced on its own single-read 150-cycle Illumina NextSeq 550 flow cell. Concerning the study's data processing: Because the immunoSEQ output included only junctional sequences and no quality scores, the filtering could not be the same as the filtering used for full-length reads. Sequences were annotated with PyIR, a Python wrapper for IgBLAST v1.9, and V/J genes and CDR3 were assigned using IMGT germline references. Reads were filtered out if the reads had weak V/J assignments (E-value above 1e-6), no CDR3, stop codons, out-of-frame junctions, or ambiguous translated residues. V3J clonotypes were defined by identical inferred V gene, J gene, and CDR3 amino acid sequence. Percentage overlap between repertoires was calculated by dividing the number of shared unique clonotypes by the size of the smaller repertoire. Repertoire richness was assessed with RTK rarefaction, the Chao1 estimator, and Recon v2.1 estimates of unobserved clonotypes. OLGA was used to compute generation probabilities for all TCRbeta clonotypes that the gDNA method yielded from a handful of donors. TCRdb's version of the immuneACCESS table is confined to in-frame rearrangements and falls short of the full clone set. An unresolved V gene accounts for under half of the shortfall where checked; the remainder is of unknown origin. V and J calls and clone size follow that table, whereas D and trimming were derived from the DNA. The sample yields over a million clones; roughly 96% were counted once. The leading ten clones occupy approximately 1.1% of the sample.

V is cut by 8 bases and J by 7 bases, and the space between the germline ends is 9 bases. The CDR1 and CDR2 encoded by the germline V gene are SNHLY and FYNNEI. The CDR3 contains 11 residues, cysteine and phenylalanine counted. Only CDR3 DNA is held: 33 bases, read in frame from base 1. The donors were healthy, HIV-negative adults with no recently reported acute infections or vaccinations. Only Caucasian adults living in Nashville, Tennessee, USA were represented among the donors. Magnetic negative selection was used to enrich CD4+ T cells, after which naive cells were positively selected on CD45RA and the negative fraction became the memory subset. Blood was collected by leukapheresis, and PBMCs were isolated by Ficoll-Histopaque density gradient centrifugation and then cryopreserved in liquid nitrogen vapor phase. Analytical flow cytometry was used to check the purity and quantity of each magnetically sorted T cell population. Genomic DNA was isolated from each sorted fraction and quantified by UV absorbance on a Nanodrop 2000c.

Concerning this clone itself: Its antigen remains undetermined. No base quality values were provided; no much bigger clone lies one nucleotide off.

The sequencing input was naive CD4+ T cells sorted from blood. The cell subset or site label, as the study defines it: CD45RA+ positively selected. The chain is encoded by TRBV2 joined to TRBJ2-1; possibly the D gene is TRBD2, per 6 matching bases. This clonotype was sampled from a man aged 30 to 39 in good health. The CDR3 is CASGGWNEQFF. The DNA reads TGTGCCAGCGGAGGGTGGAATGAGCAGTTCTTC.